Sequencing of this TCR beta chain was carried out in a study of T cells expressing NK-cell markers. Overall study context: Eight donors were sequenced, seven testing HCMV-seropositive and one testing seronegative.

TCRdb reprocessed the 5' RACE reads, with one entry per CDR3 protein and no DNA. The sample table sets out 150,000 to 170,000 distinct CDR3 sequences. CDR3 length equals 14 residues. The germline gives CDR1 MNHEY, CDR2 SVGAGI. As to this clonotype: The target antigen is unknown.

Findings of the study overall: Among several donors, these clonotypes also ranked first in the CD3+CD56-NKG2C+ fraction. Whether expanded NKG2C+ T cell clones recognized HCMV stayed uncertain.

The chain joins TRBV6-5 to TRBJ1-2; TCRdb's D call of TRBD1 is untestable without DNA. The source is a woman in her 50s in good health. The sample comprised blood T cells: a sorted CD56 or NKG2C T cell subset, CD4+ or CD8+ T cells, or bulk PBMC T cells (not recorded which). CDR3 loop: CASQPGWGAVGYTF.